The 32 T cell receptor beta chains in this list originate from one sample, sequenced in a study of blood T cell repertoires in COVID-19. Generated by immunoSEQ multiplex PCR, the TCRdb table keeps only in-frame clones and is missing some. The table includes approximately 81,000 clones, roughly 89% detected once. The sample consisted of PBMCs or T cells enriched from blood (not recorded which). These receptors were collected from a woman aged 45-65 years with acute COVID-19.

The chain has TRBV5-1 and TRBJ2-1; D is possibly TRBD2 (6 bases). Trimming left V 0 bases short and J 4 bases short, with 11 bases between. Germline CDR1 and CDR2: SGHRS and YFSETQ. The CDR3 runs to 15 residues. The CDR3 protein is CASSLEGREYNEQFF. CDR3 bases: TGCGCCAGCAGCTTGGAAGGCCGGGAGTACAATGAGCAGTTCTTC.

This chain uses TRBV4-3 with TRBJ1-2; no clear D. The V end lost 0 bases, the J end lost 6 bases, and 20 bases lay between the germline ends. This CDR3 has 17 amino acids. The V gene's germline CDR1 is LGHNA and CDR2 YSLEER. CDR3 loop: CASSQDRFMRAGNGYTF. CDR3 in DNA: TGCGCCAGCAGCCAAGATCGTTTTATGAGGGCGGGAAATGGCTACACCTTC.

V and J are TRBV2 and TRBJ2-7; D not resolved. Germline V gene data show CDR1 as SNHLY and CDR2 as FYNNEI. V was cut by 6 bases and J by 5 bases, with 8 bases left in between. This CDR3 comprises 11 residues. CDR3 loop: CASRGTNEQYF. For the CDR3, the DNA is TGTGCCAGCAGGGGCACGAACGAGCAGTACTTC.

This clone showed up just once. The chain combines TRBV5-1 with TRBJ2-3; TRBD2 aligns across 10 bases. This CDR3 is built from 15 residues. Trimming cost V 3 bases and J 5 bases; bases outside gene matches: 6. Germline-derived CDR1 and CDR2 are SGHRS and YFSETQ. The CDR3 protein is CASSSVAGGKDTQYF. DNA of the CDR3: TGCGCCAGCAGCTCGGTAGCGGGGGGAAAAGATACGCAGTATTTT.

The CDR3 sequence: CASSEDRDSIQDYGYTF. In DNA, the CDR3 is TGTGCCAGCAGTGAGGACCGGGACTCCATTCAGGACTATGGCTACACCTTC. The gene calls are TRBV6-1 and TRBJ1-2; TRBD1 is a possible D gene (5 bases). V lost 3 bases and J lost 3, with 20 bases in between. This CDR3 region has 17 residues. Germline V gene sequence: CDR1 MNHNS, CDR2 SASEGT.

This clone was recorded only once. V and J are TRBV19 and TRBJ2-5; D is perhaps TRBD2 (5 bases). Germline V gives CDR1 LNHDA, CDR2 SQIVND (reference sequence). CDR3 length equals 11 residues. V lost 5 bases, J lost 4 bases, and 5 bases lay in between. CDR3: CASSGGETQYF. CDR3 bases: TGTGCCAGTAGTGGAGGAGAGACCCAGTACTTC.

The rearrangement joins TRBV7-9 to TRBJ1-2; TRBD1 agrees at 7 bases. Germline loops: CDR1 SEHNR, CDR2 FQNEAQ (reference sequence). CDR3 length equals 15 residues. The V gene end was trimmed by 5 bases and the J gene end by 4 bases; junction bases not matched to a gene: 10. CDR3 protein: CASSNGAGGRYGYTF. The CDR3 DNA is TGTGCCAGCAGCAACGGGGCAGGGGGTCGCTATGGCTACACCTTC.

This chain uses TRBV19 with TRBJ2-3, with 8 bases that match TRBD1. There are 14 residues in the CDR3. CDR1 and CDR2 from the germline V gene are LNHDA and SQIVND (reference sequence). V shed 2 bases and J 5 bases; nucleotides not matched to a gene: 3. The CDR3 is CASSIPGGKDTQYF. The DNA of the CDR3 is TGTGCCAGTAGTATACCAGGGGGCAAAGATACGCAGTATTTT.

The rearrangement links TRBV9 to TRBJ1-3; weak D call: TRBD1 (6 bases). The V gene lost 5 bases and the J gene lost 0 bases, with 18 bases spanning the gap. Germline CDR1 reads SGDLS; CDR2 reads YYNGEE. There are 17 residues in the CDR3. For the CDR3, the DNA is TGTGCCAGCAGTGGTGCTATCGGACAGTACTCTGGAAACACCATATATTTT. Amino acid sequence: CASSGAIGQYSGNTIYF.

This clone was recorded a few times. The genes are TRBV19 and TRBJ1-3; D is possibly TRBD1 (5 bases). Trimming stripped 5 bases from V and 4 bases from J, with 12 bases between. Germline CDR1 LNHDA, CDR2 SQIVND (reference sequence). This CDR3 is built from 14 residues. In DNA, the CDR3 is TGTGCCAGTAGTCCGCAGGGCGAAGGAAACACCATATATTTT. It yields the protein CASSPQGEGNTIYF.

This chain uses TRBV6-5 with TRBJ2-7; TRBD1 matches 9 bases. The CDR3 runs 14 residues. V trimming: 5 bases; J trimming: 5 bases; junction bases outside the gene matches: 7. The germline CDR1 and CDR2 sequences are MNHEY and SVGAGI. The CDR3 is CASSTGQGIHEQYF. The CDR3 DNA follows: TGTGCCAGCAGTACGGGACAGGGTATCCACGAGCAGTACTTC.

This chain connects TRBV7-2 to TRBJ2-6, with D uncertain. The CDR3 extends over 16 amino acids. Germline V gives CDR1 SGHTA, CDR2 FQGNSA. V was trimmed by 4 bases and J by 0 bases, leaving 10 bases between them. CDR3 bases: TGTGCCAGCAGCTCTGCGACTTTCTCTGGGGCCAACGTCCTGACTTTC. Its protein product is CASSSATFSGANVLTF.

The chain couples TRBV4-3 to TRBJ2-1, with TRBD2 as a possible D gene (6 bases). The CDR3 loop spans 16 amino acids. The V and J ends lost 0 bases and 7 bases respectively, with 16 bases between them. CDR1 is LGHNA, CDR2 YSLEER, per germline. The CDR3, as DNA: TGCGCCAGCAGCCAAGAAGCGGGCCCAACGAGGAATGAGCAGTTCTTC. Translating gives CASSQEAGPTRNEQFF.

The chain has TRBV29-1 and TRBJ1-1, with TRBD1 matching over 7 bases. There are 14 residues in the CDR3. Germline assignment: CDR1 SQVTM and CDR2 ANQGSEA. The CDR3 DNA reads as TGCAGTCTAGGACAGGACGGCCGTGGCACTGAAGCTTTCTTT. Amino acids: CSLGQDGRGTEAFF.

The chain has TRBV30 and TRBJ2-2, with D uncertain. V was shortened by 3 bases and J by 5 bases, with 4 bases between the two germline ends. CDR3 size: 11 residues. Germline V gene sequence: CDR1 GTSNPN, CDR2 SVGIG (reference sequence). Written as DNA, the CDR3 is TGTGCCTGGAGCCATACCGGGGAGCTGTTTTTT. Translation: CAWSHTGELFF.

This clone has only one observation. The rearrangement links TRBV11-2 to TRBJ1-1, with 10 bases fitting TRBD1. Germline assignment: CDR1 SGHAT and CDR2 FQNNGV. The V gene end was trimmed by 4 bases and the J gene end by 5 bases; junction bases not matched to a gene: 1. This CDR3 comprises 13 residues. The CDR3 DNA sequence: TGTGCCAGCAGCTCGGACAGGGGGACTGAAGCTTTCTTT. This translates into CASSSDRGTEAFF.

The chain recombines TRBV28 with TRBJ1-4; 8 bases map to TRBD1. V lost 6 bases and J lost 3; bases outside the gene matches: 3. This CDR3 spans 14 amino acids. Germline assignment: CDR1 MDHEN and CDR2 SYDVKM. For the CDR3, the DNA is TGTGCCAGCAGACCGGACAGGGCTAATGAAAAACTGTTTTTT. As protein: CASRPDRANEKLFF.

This chain uses TRBV15 with TRBJ2-2, with TRBD1 matching 7 bases. CDR3 length equals 14 residues. CDR1 LNHNV and CDR2 YYDKDF come from the germline V gene (reference sequence). Trimming at V came to 4 bases and at J to 3 bases, leaving 2 bases not matched to a gene. The CDR3 sequence: CATSTGTDTGELFF. CDR3 nucleotide sequence: TGTGCCACCAGCACCGGGACAGACACCGGGGAGCTGTTTTTT.

This chain connects TRBV27 to TRBJ1-5; D is unclear. Germline CDR1 is MNHEY and CDR2 is SMNVEV (reference sequence). The V end lost 3 bases, the J end lost 2 bases, and 11 bases lay between the germline ends. The CDR3 totals 15 residues. The CDR3 loop is CASSFVSRGNQPQHF. CDR3 sequence (DNA): TGTGCCAGCAGTTTCGTATCGCGTGGCAATCAGCCCCAGCATTTT.

CDR3 DNA: TGTGCCAGCAGCTTAGTGGCTAGCGGGAGCTATGAGCAGTTCTTC. Translated: CASSLVASGSYEQFF. The rearrangement links TRBV11-2 to TRBJ2-1, with 10 bases fitting TRBD2. The length of the CDR3 is 15 residues. Germline loops: CDR1 SGHAT, CDR2 FQNNGV. J lost 8 bases, V lost 1 base, and 5 bases had no gene match.

This chain joins TRBV5-1 and TRBJ2-3, with D possibly TRBD1 on 5 matching bases. V shed 1 base and J shed 2 bases, with 11 bases lying between them. Germline-derived CDR1 and CDR2 are SGHRS and YFSETQ. The CDR3 sequence is 15 residues long. This CDR3 is CASSLPSGPTDTQYF. CDR3 bases: TGCGCCAGCAGCTTGCCTTCAGGGCCCACAGATACGCAGTATTTT.

The chain joins TRBV7-9 to TRBJ1-2, with 7 bases aligning to TRBD1. V was pared by 0 bases and J by 3 bases, with 4 bases of the junction left unmatched. CDR1 is SEHNR, CDR2 FQNEAQ, per germline (reference sequence). The CDR3 is made up of 15 amino acids. In DNA form, the CDR3 reads TGTGCCAGCAGCTTAGCGTTCGGACAGGACTATGGCTACACCTTC. This gives the protein CASSLAFGQDYGYTF.

This chain uses TRBV5-1 with TRBJ2-3, with 11 bases identical to TRBD2. Trimming cost V 0 bases and J 5 bases; bases outside gene matches: 5. The V gene's germline CDR1 is SGHRS and CDR2 YFSETQ. This CDR3 region has 16 residues. In DNA form, the CDR3 reads TGCGCCAGCAGCTTGGGCATAGCGGGAGGGGGAGATACGCAGTATTTT. Its translation: CASSLGIAGGGDTQYF.

J is TRBJ2-6 and V is TRBV18; 9 bases map to TRBD1. The CDR3 is 17 residues long. Germline trimming cut 2 bases from V and 6 bases from J; bases unmatched to any gene: 8. Looked up from germline, CDR1 is KGHSH and CDR2 is LQKENI. The CDR3 DNA sequence: TGTGCCAGCTCACCAACAGGGGGCGAGGGCCCGGCCAACGTCCTGACTTTC. Amino acids: CASSPTGGEGPANVLTF.

The chain joins TRBV7-2 to TRBJ2-1, with TRBD2 identical over 7 bases. CDR3 length: 15 residues. The V gene's germline CDR1 is SGHTA and CDR2 FQGNSA. J lost 1 base, V lost 1 base, and 1 base had no gene match. The CDR3 bases are TGTGCCAGCAGCTTAGGGGGAGGGTCCTACAATGAGCAGTTCTTC. The encoded protein is CASSLGGGSYNEQFF.

This chain links TRBV18 with TRBJ2-5, with D tentatively TRBD2 (6 bases). This CDR3 is built from 14 residues. Trimming took 2 bases from V and 5 from J, leaving 12 bases between them. The germline V gene encodes CDR1 KGHSH and CDR2 LQKENI. This CDR3 reads CASSPNAGRETQYF. The CDR3 DNA follows: TGTGCCAGCTCACCAAACGCGGGGAGGGAGACCCAGTACTTC.

The chain carries TRBV3-1 (or the pseudogene TRBV3-2) and TRBJ2-5; 7 bases line up with TRBD2. CDR1 and CDR2 (germline): LGHDT, YNNKEL (reference sequence). The CDR3 is 16 amino acids. Trimming took 4 bases from V and 5 from J; bases not matched to a gene: 13. The CDR3 spells CASSLRQRTSFETQYF. CDR3 DNA: TGTGCCAGCAGCCTCCGCCAACGGACTAGTTTTGAGACCCAGTACTTC.

The rearrangement uses TRBV4-2 and TRBJ2-3; TRBD2 aligns across 9 bases. The CDR3 is 16 amino acids. CDR1 is LGHNA and CDR2 is YNFKEQ in the germline V gene. Trimming took 1 base from V and 1 from J; bases not matched to a gene: 3. CDR3 in amino acids: CASSQVAGVGTDTQYF. The CDR3 nucleotides are TGTGCCAGCAGCCAAGTAGCGGGAGTGGGCACAGATACGCAGTATTTT.

The chain links TRBV14 to TRBJ2-1, with a possible D match to TRBD2 (6 bases). Germline V gene lookup returns CDR1 SGHDN and CDR2 FVKESK. Trimming removed 7 bases from V and 6 bases from J, with 25 bases in between. The CDR3 consists of 17 residues. In DNA form, the CDR3 reads TGTGCCAGCAATCCAACACTTAGCGACGGGAGAACCAATGAGCAGTTCTTC. Its translation: CASNPTLSDGRTNEQFF.

The chain employs TRBV24-1 and TRBJ2-3; 13 bases align to TRBD2. The CDR3 extends over 15 amino acids. Germline trimming cut 9 bases from V and 4 bases from J; bases unmatched to any gene: 6. Germline lookup yields CDR1 KGHDR and CDR2 SFDVKD. CDR3 in DNA: TGTGCCACCTGGACTAGCGGGAGTGGTCCAGATACGCAGTATTTT. Its translation is CATWTSGSGPDTQYF.

This clone was recorded only once. V and J are TRBV7-3 and TRBJ2-1, with 7 bases aligning to TRBD1. In germline, CDR1 is SGHTA, CDR2 FQGTGA. The V and J ends lost 1 base and 8 bases, in that order; junction bases with no gene match: 5. The CDR3 contains 14 residues. This CDR3 reads CASSLMVGGDEQFF. The CDR3 DNA follows: TGTGCCAGCAGCTTAATGGTAGGGGGCGATGAGCAGTTCTTC.

The CDR3 nucleotides are TGCGCCAGCAGCACCACAGGGGGGGATGGCTACACCTTC. It specifies CASSTTGGDGYTF. The rearrangement joins TRBV4-1 to TRBJ1-2, with 8 bases that match TRBD1. V lost 5 bases to trimming and J lost 6 bases; unmatched junction nucleotides: 5. This CDR3 contains 13 residues. Germline V gene data show CDR1 as MGHRA and CDR2 as YSYEKL.